One sample yielded the 16 T cell receptor beta chains listed below, sequenced in a study of blood T cells in healthy people across ages. With a J-beta primer mix and a sample-barcoded 5' primer, a second PCR ran about 6 to 11 cycles. TCRdb itself ran the 5' RACE reads through MiXCR, one entry per CDR3 protein. The table records about 1.1 million distinct CDR3 sequences, 35% to 40% of them present only once. Source material: blood. Every receptor here comes from a young man in good health.

This chain links TRBV2 with TRBJ1-4; 7 bases align to TRBD1. In germline, CDR1 is SNHLY, CDR2 FYNNEI. The J segment lost 4 bases and the V segment lost 8 bases, leaving 7 bases of the junction unmatched. CDR3 length: 14 amino acids. The CDR3 reads CASRGTVHNEKLFF. CDR3 in DNA: TGTGCCAGCCGAGGGACAGTCCATAATGAAAAACTGTTTTTT.

This clonotype showed up just a few times. V usage is TRBV11-2 and J usage is TRBJ2-4; D is unclear. This CDR3 region has 11 residues. Germline-derived CDR1 and CDR2 are SGHAT and FQNNGV. V lost 1 base and J 14 bases, leaving 9 bases between the germline ends. The DNA for the CDR3 is TGTGCCAGCAGCTTAGGCACCTTCAAGTACTTC. As protein: CASSLGTFKYF. Full variable domain (missing parts from reference TRBV11-2 and TRBJ2-4): EAGVAQSPRYKIIEKRQSVAFWCNPISGHATLYWYQQILGQGPKLLIQFQNNGVVDDSQLPKDRFSAERLKGVDSTLKIQPAKLEDSAVYLCASSLGTFKYFGAGTRLSVL.

This clonotype was picked up a small number of times. The genes are TRBV12-3 or TRBV12-4 and TRBJ1-2, with TRBD1 matching over 9 bases. V lost 5 bases, J lost 10 bases, and 5 bases stayed unmatched. This CDR3 contains 12 residues. CDR3 residues: CASSRDRAHYTF. In DNA form, the CDR3 reads TGTGCCAGCAGTCGGGACAGGGCTCACTACACCTTC.

This clonotype was seen more than once but under ten times. DNA of the CDR3: TGTGCCAGCAGCCCCCGGGACAGGGGGTCGGAGCAGTTCTTC. Translated, it gives CASSPRDRGSEQFF. The gene calls are TRBV3-1 and TRBJ2-1, with 11 nucleotides matching TRBD1. V lost 4 bases to trimming and J lost 10 bases; unmatched junction nucleotides: 6. Germline CDR1 is LGHDT and CDR2 is YNNKEL (reference sequence). CDR3 length: 14 residues.

V usage is TRBV27 and J usage is TRBJ1-6, with 7 bases identical to TRBD1. V gave up 5 bases and J gave up 6 bases; unmatched junction bases: 7. The CDR3 length is 15 residues. Germline V gene lookup returns CDR1 MNHEY and CDR2 SMNVEV (reference sequence). The CDR3, as DNA: TGTGCCAGCAGTCCTCAGACAGGGAGTAATTCACCCCTCCACTTT. Translation gives CASSPQTGSNSPLHF.

The rearrangement joins TRBV2 to TRBJ2-1; TRBD2 is a possible D gene (6 bases). Germline V lookup: CDR1 SNHLY, CDR2 FYNNEI. Trimming removed 0 bases from V and 8 bases from J, with 11 bases in between. The CDR3 loop spans 14 amino acids. This CDR3 is CASSEAAGLDEQFF. The CDR3 DNA reads as TGTGCCAGCAGTGAAGCCGCGGGGCTGGATGAGCAGTTCTTC.

This clonotype turned up a few times. The chain carries TRBV27 and TRBJ1-6, with D maybe TRBD1 (5 bases). Germline V gene data show CDR1 as MNHEY and CDR2 as SMNVEV (reference sequence). The CDR3 runs 17 residues. V was pared by 3 bases and J by 6 bases, with 18 bases between. CDR3 coding DNA: TGTGCCAGCAGTTTGGACTTGGGAAGGGGAACTAATTCACCCCTCCACTTT. This translates into CASSLDLGRGTNSPLHF.

The rearrangement joins TRBV6-5 to TRBJ2-1; D gene ambiguous. This CDR3 is built from 13 residues. Germline CDR1 and CDR2: MNHEY and SVGAGI. Trimming pared 6 bases from V and 4 bases from J, leaving 10 bases between. CDR3 DNA: TGTGCCAGCAGGGAAAGGGATTACAATGAGCAGTTCTTC. It specifies CASRERDYNEQFF.

The rearrangement links TRBV27 to TRBJ1-1; D unresolved. The CDR3 totals 13 residues. Germline V CDR1 and CDR2: MNHEY, SMNVEV (reference sequence). Trimming cost V 6 bases and J 0 bases, with 8 bases left between them. CDR3 DNA: TGTGCCAGCAGCCAGACACTGAACACTGAAGCTTTCTTT. Its protein is CASSQTLNTEAFF.

This clonotype was counted only a few times. This chain joins TRBV7-3 and TRBJ2-1, with TRBD2 matching over 12 bases. The length of the CDR3 is 15 residues. After removal of 5 bases from V and 5 bases from J, the junction contained 4 bases not matched to a gene. Germline V gives CDR1 SGHTA, CDR2 FQGTGA. The CDR3 reads CASSIRLAGDNEQFF. Written as DNA, the CDR3 is TGTGCCAGCAGCATCCGACTAGCGGGGGACAATGAGCAGTTCTTC.

The V gene is TRBV9, the J gene TRBJ2-3; 7 bases agree with TRBD2. CDR1 and CDR2 (germline): SGDLS, YYNGEE. The CDR3 covers 15 residues. The V and J ends lost 0 bases and 4 bases, in that order; junction bases with no gene match: 5. The CDR3 reads CASSVASLAADTQYF. The CDR3 DNA reads as TGTGCCAGCAGCGTAGCTAGCCTAGCGGCAGATACGCAGTATTTT.

This clonotype was seen more than once but under ten times. The rearrangement uses TRBV20-1 and TRBJ2-5; TRBD2 agrees at 10 bases. The CDR3 spans 15 residues. In germline, CDR1 is DFQATT, CDR2 SNEGSKA (reference sequence). V shed 6 bases and J 1 base; nucleotides not matched to a gene: 8. CDR3 DNA: TGCAGTGCAAAACTAGCGGGGAGACCCCAAGAGACCCAGTACTTC. Translation gives CSAKLAGRPQETQYF.

As concerns this clonotype: It may be a read error: a sequence one base away is much more abundant. The J gene is TRBJ2-5, the V gene TRBV12-5; D perhaps matches TRBD2 (5 bases). CDR3 size: 14 residues. Germline V gene lookup returns CDR1 LGHNT and CDR2 FRNRAP. This CDR3 is CTSGLSAFSGTQYF. CDR3 DNA sequence: TGTACTAGTGGTTTGAGCGCCTTTAGTGGGACCCAGTACTTC.

About this clonotype: This may stem from a read error, because a much larger clone lies one nucleotide away. The CDR3 protein is CANSDGAGAHQQFF. The CDR3 coding sequence is TGTGCCAACAGCGACGGAGCGGGGGCTCATCAGCAGTTCTTC. The V call is TRBV13, the J call TRBJ2-1; 8 nucleotides line up with TRBD2. Germline CDR1 and CDR2: PRHDT and FYEKMQ (reference sequence). This CDR3 spans 14 amino acids.

The V gene is TRBV29-1, the J gene TRBJ2-3; 7 bases are shared with TRBD2. CDR1 and CDR2 (germline): SQVTM, ANQGSEA. The CDR3 covers 15 residues. V was clipped by 7 bases and J by 0 bases; unmatched bases: 10. The CDR3 spells CSARGRADSTDTQYF. The CDR3 nucleotides read TGCAGCGCACGGGGGAGGGCGGATAGCACAGATACGCAGTATTTT.

The rearrangement joins TRBV7-8 to TRBJ2-1, with D possibly being TRBD1 or TRBD2 (6 bases each). The CDR3 sequence is 15 residues long. The germline V gene encodes CDR1 SGHVS and CDR2 FQNEAQ. V lost 1 base, J lost 4 bases, and 11 bases lay in between. CDR3 sequence: CASSLERGPYNEQFF. The DNA of the CDR3 is TGTGCCAGCAGCTTAGAACGGGGGCCGTACAATGAGCAGTTCTTC.